Here is one TCR beta chain with its context. Its antigen is unknown. The naive CD8 population came from CD45RO-negative cells selected for CCR7, without terminally differentiated effector memory CD45RA+ cells. Replicate PCRs from sorted subsets contained about 0.2 ug DNA, which is roughly 30,000 T cell genomes. Using immunoSEQ multiplex PCR, the repertoire was profiled, and TCRdb retains in-frame clones only, with some absent. The sample shows approximately 2,200,000 clones, roughly 91% of them seen only once. With 7 bases clipped from V and 7 bases from J, the junction kept 8 bases outside the gene matches. The CDR3 is made up of 13 amino acids. CDR1 is MNHEY and CDR2 is SMNVEV in the germline V gene (reference sequence). This record belongs to a study of shared clonotypes between healthy human individuals. Study background: A donor's plate count was three for CD4 naive and three for CD4 memory; CD8 naive had two and CD8 memory one. Findings of the study overall: A limitation of the genetic and exposure-history diversity represented arose from few donors. A reduction in generation probabilities was seen for non-shared clonotypes relative to those shared by all four donors.

V usage is TRBV27 and J usage is TRBJ1-2; 8 bases agree with TRBD1. Sequenced sample: naive CD8+ T cells from PBMCs. The source is a man between 18 and 29 years old in good health. Some clones in this sample may be carry-over from other donors' samples. The CDR3 DNA reads TGTGCCAGCACCTCAGGGGGCGCCTTTGGCTACACCTTC. Encoded protein: CASTSGGAFGYTF.